The T cell receptor beta chain described here comes from a study of shared clonotypes between healthy human individuals. About the research overall: Each donor had three CD4 naive, three CD4 memory, two CD8 naive and one CD8 memory plate. Whole-study results and caveats: Rarefaction analysis demonstrated incomplete sorted-subset sequencing notwithstanding large depth.

CDR3 size: 15 residues. Unmatched junction bases numbered 8, after V lost 7 bases and J lost 4 bases. Germline V gene lookup returns CDR1 ENHRY and CDR2 SYGVKD. Free of recent acute infections or vaccinations, the donors were healthy HIV-negative adults. Some clones are missing from TCRdb's copy, which holds only in-frame ones; the method was immunoSEQ multiplex PCR. The profile covers around 1.4 million clones, with 98% to 99% appearing a single time and roughly 0.35% taken by the ten largest. This clone was picked up one time. Its antigen is unidentified. Sequencing was carried out using naive CD4+ T cells sorted from blood. Regarding subset: CD45RA+ positively selected. The chain links TRBV10-3 to TRBJ2-3, with 10 bases aligning to TRBD2. The sequence was obtained from a man between 25 and 39 years old in good health. Here the CDR3 DNA reads TGTGCCATCACCAAGCGGGAGGGGGGGGCAGATACGCAGTATTTT. It codes for CAITKREGGADTQYF.